This T cell receptor beta chain originates from a study of T cells after yellow fever vaccination. Trimming took 5 bases from V and 2 from J; bases not matched to a gene: 10. The CDR3 covers 17 residues. Germline CDR1 SGHVS, CDR2 FQNEAQ. TCRdb called the 5' RACE reads again in MiXCR, with one record for every CDR3 protein. The sample has 90,000 to 130,000 distinct CDR3 sequences; approximately 8.4% are singletons. This clonotype was recorded at least ten times. This receptor was obtained from a man in his thirties or forties who received the YFV17D yellow fever vaccine. The sequencing used CD8+ T cells sorted from PBMCs, collected 45 days after the yellow fever booster vaccination. V gene TRBV7-8 combines with J gene TRBJ2-2; 8 positions agree with TRBD2. CDR3 sequence reads: CASSGGGTRVNTGELFF. CDR3 in DNA: TGTGCCAGCAGCGGGGGGGGGACTAGGGTTAACACCGGGGAGCTGTTTTTT.